The 8 T cell receptor beta chains in this list originate from one sample, sequenced in a study of spatial heterogeneity in lung cancer. Stated time point: sample taken at primary tumor resection. Sequencing covered unsorted whole RNA taken from tumor, nontumor lung or frozen PBMC. TCRdb called the 5' RACE reads again in MiXCR, with one record for every CDR3 protein. This table holds tens of thousands of distinct CDR3 sequences, around 5.2% found once. Sequences were derived from PBMCs, sampled at surgery. These receptors originate from a female donor with early-stage non-small cell lung cancer.

This clonotype occurred many times. The chain is built from TRBV3-1 and TRBJ2-2; D is unresolved. CDR1 is LGHDT and CDR2 is YNNKEL in the germline V gene (reference sequence). V lost 4 bases, J lost 5 bases, and 5 bases lay in between. CDR3 size: 12 residues. Here the CDR3 reads CASSRDTGELFF. The CDR3, as DNA: TGTGCCAGCAGCCGGGATACCGGGGAGCTGTTTTTT. Together with reference TRBV3-1 and TRBJ2-2, the CDR3 gives the full variable domain: DTAVSQTPKYLVTQMGNDKSIKCEQNLGHDTMYWYKQDSKKFLKIMFSYNNKELIINETVPNRFSPKSPDKAHLNLHINSLELGDSAVYFCASSRDTGELFFGEGSRLTVL.

Many counts were recorded for this clonotype. This rearrangement joins TRBV5-5 to TRBJ2-5; D could derive from TRBD1 or TRBD2 (6 bases each). The CDR3 length is 17 residues. CDR1 and CDR2 from the germline V gene are SGHKS and YYEKEE (reference sequence). The V end was cut by 0 bases, the J end by 3 bases, with 18 bases between. CDR3 nucleotide sequence: TGTGCCAGCAGCTTGGCCATTACGGGGGCCTTAAAAGAGACCCAGTACTTC. It specifies CASSLAITGALKETQYF.

In this sample, this clonotype turned up many times. The CDR3 bases are TGTGCCAGCAGTTTGTATAGCAATCAGCCCCAGCATTTT. It is translated as CASSLYSNQPQHF. This chain uses TRBV12-3 or TRBV12-4 with TRBJ1-5; D is uncertain. V lost 3 bases to trimming and J lost 0 bases, with 3 bases between them. The CDR3 contains 13 residues.

In regard to this clonotype: It may be a read error: a sequence one base away is much more abundant. The chain uses TRBV5-1 and TRBJ2-7; D unclear. Per the germline V gene, CDR1 is SGHRS and CDR2 is YFSETQ. The CDR3 is 14 residues long. The CDR3 region has the DNA TGCGCCAGCAGCAGTTCTGCCCCTCACTACGCGCAGTACTTC. It codes for CASSSSAPHYAQYF.

This clonotype is deemed medium-sized. The V gene is TRBV6-2 or TRBV6-3, the J gene TRBJ1-4; no firm D call. The CDR3 extends over 12 amino acids. The germline CDR1 and CDR2 sequences are MNHEY and SVGEGT. V was shortened by 4 bases and J by 8 bases, with 8 bases between the two germline ends. The CDR3 is CASSSHGEKLFF. The DNA for the CDR3 is TGTGCCAGCAGTTCCCACGGGGAAAAACTGTTTTTT.

This clonotype was counted at least ten times. The rearrangement uses TRBV7-9 and TRBJ2-5; D call uncertain. CDR1 is SEHNR, CDR2 FQNEAQ, per germline (reference sequence). V was cut by 1 base and J by 4 bases, with 19 bases left in between. The CDR3 has 17 residues. This CDR3 reads CASSLGISVQFGETQYF. The CDR3 DNA reads as TGTGCCAGCAGCTTAGGTATCAGCGTGCAGTTCGGAGAGACCCAGTACTTC.

This clonotype was counted ten times or more. The rearrangement links TRBV4-1 to TRBJ1-2, with a tentative D call TRBD1 (6 bases). The V and J ends lost 1 base and 5 bases respectively, with 20 bases between them. The germline V gene encodes CDR1 MGHRA and CDR2 YSYEKL. The CDR3 spans 17 residues. CDR3 nucleotides: TGCGCCAGCAGCCAAGCCGCTCCGGGTCAGGGGCCGTATGGCTACACCTTC. The encoded protein is CASSQAAPGQGPYGYTF.

The V and J genes are TRBV3-1 and TRBJ1-6; maybe TRBD1 (5 bases). Germline CDR1 reads LGHDT; CDR2 reads YNNKEL (reference sequence). This CDR3 region has 14 residues. The ends were cut back, 4 bases at V and 13 bases at J, with 17 bases in the middle. The CDR3 loop is CASSRREGREPLHF. DNA of the CDR3: TGTGCCAGCAGCCGGAGGGAGGGGCGTGAGCCCCTCCACTTT.